This TCR beta chain was documented in a study of blood T cell repertoires in COVID-19. For the study at large: Acute and convalescent COVID-19 specimens originated in the United States, Italy and Spain. T cells, B-cell-depleted T cells, or PBMCs supplied cDNA or gDNA.

Original processing notes: Estimation of nucleated cell counts was performed using reference gene primer amplification. The assay was immunoSEQ multiplex PCR, and TCRdb's table has in-frame clones only and misses some. The V and J calls and clone size were taken over from that table, and D and trimming were inferred from the DNA. The sample has about 200,000 clones, around 90% seen once. Germline values: CDR1 KGHSH, CDR2 LQKENI. Between the trimmed V and J ends, which lost 3 bases and 7 bases, there was a span of 15 bases. The CDR3 consists of 15 residues. The gene calls are TRBV18 and TRBJ2-2; D is perhaps TRBD1 (6 bases). Material for sequencing was peripheral blood. This TCR was sampled from a man aged 40-50 years with active or convalescent COVID-19. The DNA for the CDR3 is TGTGCCAGCTCACCTCAAACACAGGGTCACGGGGAGCTGTTTTTT. It is translated as CASSPQTQGHGELFF.